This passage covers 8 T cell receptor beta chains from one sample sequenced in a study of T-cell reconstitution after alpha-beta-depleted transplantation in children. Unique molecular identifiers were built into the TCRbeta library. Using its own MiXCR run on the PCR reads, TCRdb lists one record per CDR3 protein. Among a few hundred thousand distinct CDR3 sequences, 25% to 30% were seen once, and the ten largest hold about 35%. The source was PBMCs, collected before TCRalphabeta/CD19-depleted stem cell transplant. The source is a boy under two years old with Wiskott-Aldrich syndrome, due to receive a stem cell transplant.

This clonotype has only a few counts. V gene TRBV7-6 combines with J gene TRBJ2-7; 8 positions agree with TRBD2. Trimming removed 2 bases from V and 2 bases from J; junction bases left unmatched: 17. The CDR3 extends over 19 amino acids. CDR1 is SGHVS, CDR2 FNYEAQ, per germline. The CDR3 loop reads CASSLYPPPGLGLAYEQYF. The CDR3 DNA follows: TGTGCCAGCAGCTTATACCCACCGCCGGGACTAGGATTAGCCTACGAGCAGTACTTC.

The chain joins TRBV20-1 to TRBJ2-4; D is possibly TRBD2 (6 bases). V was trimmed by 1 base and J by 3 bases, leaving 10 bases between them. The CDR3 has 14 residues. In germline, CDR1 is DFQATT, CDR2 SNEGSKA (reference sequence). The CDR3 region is CSARGQEGKNIQYF. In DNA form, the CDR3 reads TGCAGTGCTAGAGGCCAGGAGGGCAAAAACATTCAGTACTTC.

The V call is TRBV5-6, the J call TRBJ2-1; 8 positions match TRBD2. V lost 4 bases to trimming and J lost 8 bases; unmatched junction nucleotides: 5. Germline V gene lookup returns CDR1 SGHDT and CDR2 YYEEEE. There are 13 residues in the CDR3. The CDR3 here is CASSPGLADEQFF. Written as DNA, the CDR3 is TGTGCCAGCAGCCCCGGACTAGCTGATGAGCAGTTCTTC.

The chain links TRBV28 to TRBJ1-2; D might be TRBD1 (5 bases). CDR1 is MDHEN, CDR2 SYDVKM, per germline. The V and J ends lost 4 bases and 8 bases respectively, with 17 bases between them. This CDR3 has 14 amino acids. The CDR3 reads CASSSSGRLQGYTF. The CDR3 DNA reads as TGTGCCAGCAGTTCTTCAGGGAGGTTGCAGGGCTACACCTTC.

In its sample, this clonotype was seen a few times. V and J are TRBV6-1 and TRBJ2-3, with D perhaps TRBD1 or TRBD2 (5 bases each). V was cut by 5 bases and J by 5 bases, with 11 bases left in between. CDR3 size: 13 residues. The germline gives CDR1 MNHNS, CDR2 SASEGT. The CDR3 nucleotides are TGTGCCAGCAGTCGGGTGAGGGGAGATACGCAGTATTTT. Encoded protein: CASSRVRGDTQYF.

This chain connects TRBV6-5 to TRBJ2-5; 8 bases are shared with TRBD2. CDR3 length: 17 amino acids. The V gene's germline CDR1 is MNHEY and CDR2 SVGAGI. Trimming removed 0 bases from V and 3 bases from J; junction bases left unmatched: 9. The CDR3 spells CASSYSSGGWLEETQYF. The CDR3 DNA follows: TGTGCCAGCAGTTACTCTTCGGGGGGGTGGCTTGAAGAGACCCAGTACTTC.

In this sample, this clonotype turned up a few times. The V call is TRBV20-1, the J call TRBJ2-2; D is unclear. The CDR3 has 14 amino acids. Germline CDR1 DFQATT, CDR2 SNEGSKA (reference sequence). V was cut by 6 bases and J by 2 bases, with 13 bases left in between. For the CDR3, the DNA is TGCAGTGCCAGGCACTACTCCAACACCGGGGAGCTGTTTTTT. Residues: CSARHYSNTGELFF.

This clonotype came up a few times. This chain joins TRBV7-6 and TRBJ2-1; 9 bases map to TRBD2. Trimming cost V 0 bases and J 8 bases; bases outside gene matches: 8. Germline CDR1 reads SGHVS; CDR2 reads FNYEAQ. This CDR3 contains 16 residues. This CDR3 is CASSLASAGGPYEQFF. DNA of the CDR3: TGTGCCAGCAGCTTAGCCTCGGCGGGAGGGCCCTATGAGCAGTTCTTC.